Below are 27 T cell receptor beta chains sequenced from a single sample in a study of blood T cell repertoires in COVID-19. Only in-frame clones appear in the TCRdb table, and some are missing; sequencing was by immunoSEQ multiplex PCR. The sample has 150,000 to 200,000 clones, 70% to 85% seen once. The material sequenced was peripheral blood. These receptors all come from a woman in her 30s with acute or convalescent COVID-19.

V gene TRBV4-2 combines with J gene TRBJ1-5; D uncertain. CDR1 and CDR2 from the germline V gene are LGHNA and YNFKEQ. The CDR3 consists of 13 residues. V was trimmed by 4 bases and J by 6 bases, leaving 10 bases between them. This CDR3 is CASSPDGFQPQHF. In nucleotides, the CDR3 is TGTGCCAGCAGCCCCGACGGGTTTCAGCCCCAGCATTTT.

The V and J genes are TRBV19 and TRBJ1-5, with 8 bases lining up with TRBD1. Germline trimming cut 6 bases from V and 6 bases from J; bases unmatched to any gene: 16. The CDR3 covers 17 residues. Looked up from germline, CDR1 is LNHDA and CDR2 is SQIVND (reference sequence). The DNA of the CDR3 is TGTGCCAGTAGAGACCCCGGCCGGACAGGGAAGAGTCAGCCCCAGCATTTT. This encodes CASRDPGRTGKSQPQHF.

The V gene is TRBV9, the J gene TRBJ1-3; tentatively, D is TRBD1 (5 bases). The length of the CDR3 is 15 residues. The V end lost 0 bases, the J end lost 7 bases, and 14 bases lay between the germline ends. Germline loops: CDR1 SGDLS, CDR2 YYNGEE. The CDR3 region has the DNA TGTGCCAGCAGCGTAGGGTCACAGGCCGCCAACACCATATATTTT. This gives the protein CASSVGSQAANTIYF.

The rearrangement links TRBV11-2 to TRBJ1-6; D is possibly TRBD1 (6 bases). With 0 bases removed from V and 6 bases from J, the gap between germline ends came to 9 bases. The CDR3 loop spans 15 amino acids. Per germline, CDR1 SGHAT and CDR2 FQNNGV. The DNA of the CDR3 is TGTGCCAGCAGCTTAGAAAACAGGGCTAATTCACCCCTCCACTTT. Residues: CASSLENRANSPLHF.

The chain employs TRBV4-1 and TRBJ2-7, with 7 nucleotides matching TRBD1. With V trimmed by 1 base and J by 4 bases, 4 bases remained unmatched. Germline-derived CDR1 and CDR2 are MGHRA and YSYEKL. The CDR3 spans 14 residues. The CDR3 coding sequence is TGCGCCAGCAGCCAAGGGACAGGAACATACGAGCAGTACTTC. Residues: CASSQGTGTYEQYF.

The V and J genes are TRBV11-2 and TRBJ2-1; 7 nucleotides align to TRBD2. The length of the CDR3 is 18 residues. Looked up from germline, CDR1 is SGHAT and CDR2 is FQNNGV. V trimming: 0 bases; J trimming: 0 bases; junction bases outside the gene matches: 8. This CDR3 reads CASSLDWAGLSSYNEQFF. CDR3 sequence (DNA): TGTGCCAGCAGCTTAGATTGGGCGGGACTATCCTCCTACAATGAGCAGTTCTTC. Complete variable domain (other parts from reference TRBV11-2 and TRBJ2-1): EAGVAQSPRYKIIEKRQSVAFWCNPISGHATLYWYQQILGQGPKLLIQFQNNGVVDDSQLPKDRFSAERLKGVDSTLKIQPAKLEDSAVYLCASSLDWAGLSSYNEQFFGPGTRLTVL.

This chain links TRBV6-4 with TRBJ2-2, with 12 positions matching TRBD2. CDR3 length equals 18 residues. The germline V gene encodes CDR1 MRHNA and CDR2 SNTAGT. The V and J ends lost 3 bases and 1 base, in that order; junction bases with no gene match: 6. The CDR3 coding sequence is TGTGCCAGCAGTGAGCTAGCGGGGGGGACCCAGAACACCGGGGAGCTGTTTTTT. Protein product: CASSELAGGTQNTGELFF.

The chain has TRBV29-1 and TRBJ2-1; the D gene is possibly TRBD2 (5 bases). This CDR3 contains 14 residues. Per the germline V gene, CDR1 is SQVTM and CDR2 is ANQGSEA. Trimming shortened V by 5 bases and J by 1 base, and 12 bases separated the two germline ends. The CDR3 bases are TGCAGCGTTTTTGCCTCGGGGTCCTACAATGAGCAGTTCTTC. This gives the protein CSVFASGSYNEQFF.

In its sample, this clone was seen a few times. The chain carries TRBV5-4 and TRBJ1-2, with 9 positions matching TRBD1. The V gene's germline CDR1 is SGHNT and CDR2 YYREEE (reference sequence). The CDR3 covers 15 residues. The ends lost 0 bases at V and 4 bases at J; junction bases unmatched: 4. For the CDR3, the DNA is TGTGCCAGCAGCTTGGTGGGGACAGGGCTCTATGGCTACACCTTC. Translated: CASSLVGTGLYGYTF.

The chain combines TRBV28 with TRBJ2-2, with TRBD1 identical over 9 bases. This CDR3 comprises 11 residues. Losses at the gene ends were 6 bases for V and 14 bases for J; bases not matched to a gene: 4. CDR1 is MDHEN and CDR2 is SYDVKM in the germline V gene. The CDR3 region is CASRYRGQLFF. The DNA of the CDR3 is TGTGCCAGCAGATACAGGGGGCAACTGTTTTTT.

V and J are TRBV6-6 and TRBJ1-1, with 7 bases aligning to TRBD1. CDR1 and CDR2 from the germline V gene are MNHNY and SVGAGI (reference sequence). V dropped 7 bases and J dropped 7; count of bases not matched to a gene: 6. There are 12 residues in the CDR3. The CDR3 spells CASTRTGNEAFF. In nucleotides, the CDR3 is TGTGCCAGCACCCGGACAGGAAATGAAGCTTTCTTT.

The chain couples TRBV28 to TRBJ2-2, with D hard to call. The CDR3 loop spans 14 amino acids. V shed 6 bases and J shed 3 bases, with 11 bases lying between them. Germline assignment: CDR1 MDHEN and CDR2 SYDVKM. In DNA, the CDR3 is TGTGCCAGCAGAATAACTACGCACACCGGGGAGCTGTTTTTT. Protein: CASRITTHTGELFF.

The rearrangement links TRBV6-5 to TRBJ1-5; D unclear. CDR3 length equals 14 residues. Germline V gene lookup returns CDR1 MNHEY and CDR2 SVGAGI. Trimming stripped 5 bases from V and 0 bases from J, with 8 bases between. In DNA, the CDR3 is TGTGCCAGCAGTCACGGAGGTAGCAATCAGCCCCAGCATTTT. This gives the protein CASSHGGSNQPQHF.

The gene calls are TRBV28 and TRBJ2-3; D is undetermined. The CDR3 consists of 12 residues. Trimming cost V 3 bases and J 8 bases, with 9 bases left between them. CDR1 MDHEN and CDR2 SYDVKM come from the germline V gene. In DNA, the CDR3 is TGTGCCAGCAGTTTCGAGACGGGTACGCAGTATTTT. It yields the protein CASSFETGTQYF.

This chain links TRBV3-1 (or the pseudogene TRBV3-2) with TRBJ1-1; weak D call: TRBD1 (6 bases). CDR3 length: 13 residues. Germline-derived CDR1 and CDR2 are LGHDT and YNNKEL (reference sequence). Trimming shortened V by 1 base and J by 10 bases, and 13 bases separated the two germline ends. CDR3 amino acids: CASSQARTRGAFF. The CDR3 DNA is TGTGCCAGCAGCCAAGCCAGAACCAGGGGAGCTTTCTTT.

V gene TRBV27 combines with J gene TRBJ1-1, with D tentatively TRBD1 (5 bases). V lost 8 bases to trimming and J lost 8 bases, with 36 bases between them. In germline, CDR1 is MNHEY, CDR2 SMNVEV (reference sequence). This CDR3 has 19 residues. CDR3 region: CASPNGHNRNPTSNSEAFF. CDR3 DNA: TGTGCCAGCCCTAATGGACATAATCGAAACCCTACCTCTAATTCGGAAGCTTTCTTT.

The chain carries TRBV4-2 and TRBJ1-2; 9 bases fit TRBD1. V was pared by 4 bases and J by 3 bases, with 3 bases of the junction left unmatched. The CDR3 contains 14 residues. Germline values: CDR1 LGHNA, CDR2 YNFKEQ. CDR3 sequence (DNA): TGTGCCAGCAGCCGGGACAGGGACCACTATGGCTACACCTTC. It translates to CASSRDRDHYGYTF.

The chain has TRBV11-1 and TRBJ1-1; maybe TRBD1 (5 bases). The V gene lost 1 base and the J gene lost 8 bases, with 11 bases spanning the gap. Germline V gene data show CDR1 as SGHAT and CDR2 as FQDESV (reference sequence). The CDR3 extends over 13 amino acids. The CDR3 loop is CASSLVGAREAFF. In nucleotides, the CDR3 is TGTGCCAGCAGCTTAGTAGGGGCGCGGGAAGCTTTCTTT.

The chain is built from TRBV28 and TRBJ1-4; a possible D gene is TRBD1 (6 bases). This CDR3 contains 19 residues. The V gene's germline CDR1 is MDHEN and CDR2 SYDVKM. V shed 5 bases and J shed 0 bases, with 22 bases lying between them. CDR3 sequence reads: CASSRPGTRPETTNEKLFF. In DNA form, the CDR3 reads TGTGCCAGCAGTCGACCTGGGACAAGGCCCGAAACAACTAATGAAAAACTGTTTTTT.

This sequence joins TRBV7-2 and TRBJ2-7; unclear D gene. V lost 2 bases to trimming and J lost 2 bases, with 7 bases between them. Germline CDR1 SGHTA, CDR2 FQGNSA. CDR3 size: 13 residues. CDR3 DNA sequence: TGTGCCAGCAGCTTAACGCAGGCCTACGAGCAGTACTTC. It is translated as CASSLTQAYEQYF.

The rearrangement joins TRBV13 to TRBJ2-2, with 11 bases identical to TRBD2. The V segment lost 5 bases and the J segment 7 bases; nucleotides outside the gene matches: 9. CDR1 is PRHDT, CDR2 FYEKMQ, per germline (reference sequence). CDR3 length: 16 amino acids. The CDR3 reads CASSQLAGGPDGELFF. CDR3 in DNA: TGTGCCAGCAGCCAGTTAGCGGGAGGGCCGGACGGGGAGCTGTTTTTT.

CDR3 sequence: CASSQPGGTGSYEQYF. As DNA, the CDR3 is TGTGCCAGCAGCCAACCAGGAGGGACAGGGTCCTACGAGCAGTACTTC. The genes are TRBV4-2 and TRBJ2-7; TRBD1 agrees at 9 bases. V shed 2 bases, J shed 1 base, and the junction held 6 bases outside the gene matches. The CDR3 totals 16 residues. Germline CDR1 is LGHNA and CDR2 is YNFKEQ.

V gene TRBV7-9 combines with J gene TRBJ2-2; 8 bases match TRBD2. V was clipped by 8 bases and J by 6 bases; unmatched bases: 11. This CDR3 contains 15 residues. Germline CDR1 is SEHNR and CDR2 is FQNEAQ (reference sequence). CDR3 in amino acids: CASGRLAMGSGELFF. The CDR3 nucleotides are TGTGCCAGCGGACGACTAGCGATGGGGTCCGGGGAGCTGTTTTTT.

This clone was seen more than once but under ten times. The chain links TRBV30 to TRBJ2-7; 9 bases map to TRBD1. V lost 5 bases, J lost 5 bases, and 7 bases stayed unmatched. The CDR3 contains 13 residues. Per the germline V gene, CDR1 is GTSNPN and CDR2 is SVGIG (reference sequence). The CDR3 is CAWGGTGYHEQYF. The CDR3 DNA is TGTGCCTGGGGGGGGACAGGGTACCACGAGCAGTACTTC.

This clone was recorded at least ten times. The rearrangement uses TRBV3-1 (or the pseudogene TRBV3-2) and TRBJ2-3; TRBD1 might be the D (5 bases). Trimming left V 3 bases short and J 5 bases short, with 15 bases between. The CDR3 sequence is 15 residues long. The germline V gene encodes CDR1 LGHDT and CDR2 YNNKEL (reference sequence). The CDR3 nucleotides are TGTGCCAGCAGCCACAAGATAGACAGTTTAGATACGCAGTATTTT. It codes for CASSHKIDSLDTQYF.

The CDR3: CASSCTGGISCGYTF. CDR3 DNA sequence: TGTGCCAGCAGTTGTACAGGGGGGATCTCGTGTGGCTACACCTTC. J is TRBJ1-2 and V is TRBV28; 8 bases are shared with TRBD1. Germline-derived CDR1 and CDR2 are MDHEN and SYDVKM. This CDR3 is 15 amino acids long. V shed 4 bases, J shed 7 bases, and the junction held 11 bases outside the gene matches.

The chain links TRBV6-5 to TRBJ2-3; D is possibly TRBD2 (5 bases). V gave up 2 bases and J gave up 0 bases, with 12 bases separating them. Per the germline V gene, CDR1 is MNHEY and CDR2 is SVGAGI. CDR3 length: 16 residues. CDR3 nucleotides: TGTGCCAGCAGTTACCCAGACGGCGGGAGCACAGATACGCAGTATTTT. Its translation is CASSYPDGGSTDTQYF.